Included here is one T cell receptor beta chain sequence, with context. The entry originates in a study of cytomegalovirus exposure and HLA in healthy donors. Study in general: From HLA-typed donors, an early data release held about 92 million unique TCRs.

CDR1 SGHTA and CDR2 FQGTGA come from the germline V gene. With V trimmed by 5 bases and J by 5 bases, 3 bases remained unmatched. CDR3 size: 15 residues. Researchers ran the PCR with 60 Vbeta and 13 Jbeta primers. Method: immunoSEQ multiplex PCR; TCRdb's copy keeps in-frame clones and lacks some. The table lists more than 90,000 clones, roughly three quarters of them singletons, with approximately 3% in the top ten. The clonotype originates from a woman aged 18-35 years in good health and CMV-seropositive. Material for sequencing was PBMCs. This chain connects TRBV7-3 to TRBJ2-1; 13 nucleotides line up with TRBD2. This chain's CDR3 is CASSPGTSGNNEQFF. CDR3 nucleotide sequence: TGTGCCAGCAGCCCGGGGACTAGCGGGAACAATGAGCAGTTCTTC.